This entry lists 32 T cell receptor beta chains sequenced from one sample in a study of technical replicates of blood from a few donors. TCRdb keeps only in-frame clones here, not all; method: immunoSEQ multiplex PCR. The sample consists of some 87,000 clones, approximately 96% of them appearing once. The sequencing sample was made of T cells isolated from PBMCs. The receptors stem from a human donor in good health.

J is TRBJ2-7 and V is TRBV9, with D tentatively TRBD1 (7 bases). The germline CDR1 and CDR2 sequences are SGDLS and YYNGEE. The CDR3 extends over 13 amino acids. With 7 bases removed from V and 4 bases from J, the gap between germline ends came to 15 bases. Here the CDR3 DNA reads TGTGCCAGCGGGGGGACAGTGGCTTACGAGCAGTACTTC. This gives the protein CASGGTVAYEQYF.

This chain uses TRBV6-5 with TRBJ2-1, with 14 bases aligning to TRBD2. This CDR3 contains 15 residues. V trimming: 6 bases; J trimming: 9 bases; junction bases outside the gene matches: 7. Germline lookup yields CDR1 MNHEY and CDR2 SVGAGI. The CDR3 sequence: CASSLPGLAGVEQFF. In DNA form, the CDR3 reads TGTGCCAGCAGCCTACCGGGACTAGCGGGAGTTGAGCAGTTCTTC.

The rearrangement joins TRBV27 to TRBJ2-5, with D possibly TRBD1 on 5 matching bases. Trimming left V 8 bases short and J 1 base short, with 11 bases between. Germline CDR1 reads MNHEY; CDR2 reads SMNVEV (reference sequence). The CDR3 runs to 13 residues. This chain's CDR3 is CASCITGQETQYF. CDR3 bases: TGTGCCAGCTGTATAACAGGCCAAGAGACCCAGTACTTC.

The chain uses TRBV27 and TRBJ1-2, with D unclear. Germline assignment: CDR1 MNHEY and CDR2 SMNVEV (reference sequence). This CDR3 spans 11 amino acids. V lost 4 bases and J lost 6, with 6 bases in between. This CDR3 reads CASSSGDGYTF. CDR3 bases: TGTGCCAGCAGTTCAGGCGATGGCTACACCTTC.

This chain's CDR3 is CASSWRQGATYEQYF. The CDR3 DNA sequence: TGTGCCAGCAGTTGGCGACAGGGGGCCACCTACGAGCAGTACTTC. The chain carries TRBV6-5 and TRBJ2-7; 10 bases align to TRBD1. With 4 bases clipped from V and 2 bases from J, the junction kept 5 bases outside the gene matches. The CDR3 is made up of 15 amino acids. The germline V gene encodes CDR1 MNHEY and CDR2 SVGAGI.

V and J are TRBV10-2 and TRBJ1-1, with TRBD1 identical over 7 bases. CDR1 is WSHSY and CDR2 is SAAADI in the germline V gene. CDR3 length equals 11 residues. After removal of 10 bases from V and 4 bases from J, the junction contained 3 bases not matched to a gene. CDR3 loop: CATRDSTEAFF. The DNA for the CDR3 is TGCGCCACCAGGGACAGCACTGAAGCTTTCTTT.

On this clone itself: One end of the junction is discordant with germline, which a read error may explain. This chain connects TRBV7-6 to TRBJ2-5; 9 bases map to TRBD2. CDR3 length: 14 amino acids. The germline CDR1 and CDR2 sequences are SGHVS and FNYEAQ. Here the CDR3 reads CASSLAGVSETQYF. The DNA of the CDR3 is TGTGCCAGCAGTTTAGCGGGAGTAAGCGAGACCCAGTACTTC. The whole variable domain, remainder taken from reference TRBV7-6 and TRBJ2-5, is GAGVSQSPRYKVTKRGQDVALRCDPISGHVSLYWYRQALGQGPEFLTYFNYEAQQDKSGLPNDRFSAERPEGSISTLTIQRTEQRDSAMYRCASSLAGVSETQYFGPGTRLLVL.

CDR3: CSVAVSGSAYEQYF. DNA of the CDR3: TGCAGCGTTGCTGTGAGCGGGAGCGCCTACGAGCAGTACTTC. V and J are TRBV29-1 and TRBJ2-7; 8 nucleotides line up with TRBD2. Germline V gene data show CDR1 as SQVTM and CDR2 as ANQGSEA. This CDR3 spans 14 amino acids. V shed 4 bases and J 2 bases; nucleotides not matched to a gene: 7.

The gene calls are TRBV9 and TRBJ1-2; maybe TRBD1 (5 bases). The CDR3 has 14 residues. Germline V CDR1 and CDR2: SGDLS, YYNGEE. Trimming cost V 3 bases and J 7 bases, with 16 bases left between them. The CDR3: CASSGRVPGSGYTF. The DNA of the CDR3 is TGTGCCAGCAGCGGCAGGGTTCCTGGTAGTGGCTACACCTTC.

This rearrangement joins TRBV12-5 to TRBJ1-1; 7 bases line up with TRBD1. The CDR3 is made up of 13 amino acids. The J segment lost 12 bases and the V segment lost 1 base, leaving 8 bases of the junction unmatched. Germline V gives CDR1 LGHNT, CDR2 FRNRAP. The CDR3 protein is CASGLEPGQVTFF. The CDR3 DNA sequence: TGTGCTAGTGGTTTGGAGCCCGGACAGGTCACTTTCTTT.

CDR3 protein: CASSLDLAGDPLDNEQFF. The CDR3 DNA follows: TGTGCCAGCAGCTTAGACTTAGCGGGAGACCCCCTTGACAATGAGCAGTTCTTC. The rearrangement links TRBV7-2 to TRBJ2-1; the match to TRBD2 covers 9 bases. The CDR3 consists of 18 residues. The V segment lost 1 base and the J segment 5 bases; nucleotides outside the gene matches: 12. CDR1 is SGHTA and CDR2 is FQGNSA in the germline V gene.

The chain carries TRBV15 and TRBJ2-1; 13 bases align to TRBD2. CDR3 length: 17 amino acids. The germline V gene encodes CDR1 LNHNV and CDR2 YYDKDF (reference sequence). Trimming removed 1 base from V and 1 base from J; junction bases left unmatched: 1. Here the CDR3 DNA reads TGTGCCACCAGCAGAGGGACTAGCGGGAGTTCCTACAATGAGCAGTTCTTC. It encodes CATSRGTSGSSYNEQFF.

This chain links TRBV6-6 with TRBJ2-4; 12 bases map to TRBD2. Germline values: CDR1 MNHNY, CDR2 SVGAGI (reference sequence). The CDR3 covers 14 residues. V was pared by 5 bases and J by 9 bases, with 5 bases of the junction left unmatched. CDR3 sequence reads: CASSKTSGSTIQYF. DNA for the CDR3: TGTGCCAGCAGTAAGACTAGCGGGAGTACCATTCAGTACTTC.

The CDR3 reads CASRGGGDYEQYF. In nucleotides, the CDR3 is TGCGCCAGCAGGGGGGGAGGGGACTACGAGCAGTACTTC. The chain couples TRBV10-2 to TRBJ2-7; 7 bases agree with TRBD2. With V trimmed by 6 bases and J by 3 bases, 5 bases remained unmatched. Germline-derived CDR1 and CDR2 are WSHSY and SAAADI. The CDR3 covers 13 residues.

The chain has TRBV2 and TRBJ2-7, with D possibly being TRBD2 (6 bases). The germline CDR1 and CDR2 sequences are SNHLY and FYNNEI. The CDR3 is made up of 14 amino acids. V lost 8 bases to trimming and J lost 1 base, with 15 bases between them. The CDR3 spells CASSQEAGSYEQYF. The CDR3 DNA follows: TGTGCCAGCTCCCAAGAGGCGGGATCCTACGAGCAGTACTTC.

The rearrangement joins TRBV6-4 to TRBJ2-7; 9 nucleotides align to TRBD1. Germline CDR1 MRHNA, CDR2 SNTAGT. V was clipped by 2 bases and J by 6 bases; unmatched bases: 11. The CDR3 spans 16 residues. This chain's CDR3 is CASSDGQGRTLLEQYF. The CDR3 coding sequence is TGTGCCAGCAGTGACGGACAGGGGCGGACTCTACTCGAGCAGTACTTC.

CDR3 region: CASSSQVNTEAFF. The CDR3 DNA reads TGTGCCAGCAGTTCTCAGGTGAACACTGAAGCTTTCTTT. The chain recombines TRBV5-5 with TRBJ1-1; D is unclear. Germline V gene lookup returns CDR1 SGHKS and CDR2 YYEKEE (reference sequence). CDR3 length: 13 amino acids. V lost 5 bases to trimming and J lost 0 bases, with 8 bases between them.

The chain carries TRBV7-9 and TRBJ2-2, with 9 nucleotides matching TRBD2. V lost 5 bases and J lost 3; bases outside the gene matches: 10. The CDR3 runs to 17 residues. The V gene's germline CDR1 is SEHNR and CDR2 FQNEAQ (reference sequence). The CDR3 bases are TGTGCCAGCAGCACTACAATAGCGGGAGCCGACACCGGGGAGCTGTTTTTT. This translates into CASSTTIAGADTGELFF.

The chain has TRBV5-6 and TRBJ2-7, with 7 bases that match TRBD1. The length of the CDR3 is 16 residues. Germline-derived CDR1 and CDR2 are SGHDT and YYEEEE. V shed 4 bases, J shed 2 bases, and the junction held 12 bases outside the gene matches. DNA of the CDR3: TGTGCCAGCAGCCCTGAGGGAAGACAGGGCACCTACGAGCAGTACTTC. It encodes CASSPEGRQGTYEQYF.

The chain employs TRBV27 and TRBJ1-2; D gene unclear. This CDR3 has 14 residues. V shed 3 bases and J shed 6 bases, with 14 bases lying between them. Germline loops: CDR1 MNHEY, CDR2 SMNVEV (reference sequence). The CDR3 reads CASSFYGGQDGYTF. The DNA of the CDR3 is TGTGCCAGCAGTTTCTACGGTGGGCAAGATGGCTACACCTTC.

The chain joins TRBV29-1 to TRBJ1-1; perhaps TRBD1 as D (5 bases). Germline V lookup: CDR1 SQVTM, CDR2 ANQGSEA. The CDR3 loop spans 12 amino acids. The V gene lost 7 bases and the J gene lost 11 bases, with 20 bases spanning the gap. The CDR3 is CSALAGGGMAFF. The CDR3 DNA follows: TGCAGCGCCCTAGCTGGGGGAGGTATGGCTTTCTTT.

This rearrangement joins TRBV28 to TRBJ1-1; no reliable D call. CDR1 MDHEN and CDR2 SYDVKM come from the germline V gene. Between the trimmed V and J ends, which lost 8 bases and 6 bases, there was a span of 13 bases. This CDR3 has 12 amino acids. In DNA, the CDR3 is TGTGCCAGCCGCGATTTCGTCCCTGAAGCTTTCTTT. The encoded protein is CASRDFVPEAFF.

V gene TRBV7-9 combines with J gene TRBJ2-1; TRBD2 matches 7 bases. The CDR3 consists of 13 residues. Germline CDR1 SEHNR, CDR2 FQNEAQ (reference sequence). After removal of 8 bases from V and 3 bases from J, the junction contained 4 bases not matched to a gene. DNA for the CDR3: TGTGCCAGCGGGGGGGTGAGCTACAATGAGCAGTTCTTC. The encoded protein is CASGGVSYNEQFF.

The J gene is TRBJ2-7, the V gene TRBV29-1; 9 positions match TRBD2. The CDR3 sequence is 17 residues long. Germline V CDR1 and CDR2: SQVTM, ANQGSEA. Trimming took 3 bases from V and 2 from J; bases not matched to a gene: 14. The CDR3 nucleotides are TGCAGCGTTGAGGATGGAAAGCGGGAGGTCTACCCCTACGAGCAGTACTTC. Translation gives CSVEDGKREVYPYEQYF.

This sequence joins TRBV7-4 and TRBJ1-1; 11 bases line up with TRBD1. The V gene end was trimmed by 1 base and the J gene end by 6 bases; junction bases not matched to a gene: 7. The CDR3 totals 16 residues. Germline lookup yields CDR1 SGHVT and CDR2 SQSDAQ. The CDR3: CASSLGTGGEGPEAFF. The CDR3 nucleotides are TGTGCCAGCAGCTTAGGGACAGGGGGCGAAGGTCCTGAAGCTTTCTTT.

The CDR3 DNA reads TGCGCCAGCAGCTTAGGACGGGCCCACGAGGGAGTCACAGATACGCAGTATTTT. Translated, it gives CASSLGRAHEGVTDTQYF. The V gene is TRBV5-1, the J gene TRBJ2-3; D may be TRBD2 (5 bases). Germline CDR1 SGHRS, CDR2 YFSETQ. V was clipped by 2 bases and J by 2 bases, with 21 bases between them. The CDR3 runs 18 residues.

This chain links TRBV30 with TRBJ2-7, with D maybe TRBD1 (6 bases). This CDR3 has 12 amino acids. V gave up 3 bases and J gave up 6 bases, with 12 bases separating them. Germline CDR1 and CDR2: GTSNPN and SVGIG (reference sequence). In DNA, the CDR3 is TGTGCCTGGAGCGTGACAGGTGCCGAGCAGTACTTC. Residues: CAWSVTGAEQYF.

The chain joins TRBV5-4 to TRBJ2-1, with a tentative D call TRBD2 (7 bases). The germline V gene encodes CDR1 SGHNT and CDR2 YYREEE (reference sequence). Trimming removed 3 bases from V and 9 bases from J, with 25 bases in between. There are 17 residues in the CDR3. The CDR3 region has the DNA TGTGCCAGCAGCTCACCTTGGGGGAGGGGGGCCTCCGGTGAGCAGTTCTTC. It is translated as CASSSPWGRGASGEQFF.

V is TRBV11-2 and J is TRBJ2-2; a weak D match, TRBD1 (6 bases). Deletions cut 5 bases from V and 8 bases from J, with 15 bases between. The CDR3 totals 14 residues. Germline V gene data show CDR1 as SGHAT and CDR2 as FQNNGV. In DNA form, the CDR3 reads TGTGCCAGCAGCGCCGGGACAAACTCTGGGGAGCTGTTTTTT. Protein product: CASSAGTNSGELFF.

This rearrangement joins TRBV9 to TRBJ2-1, with TRBD2 matching over 13 bases. V shed 0 bases and J 7 bases; nucleotides not matched to a gene: 1. Germline V gene lookup returns CDR1 SGDLS and CDR2 YYNGEE. There are 15 residues in the CDR3. CDR3 in DNA: TGTGCCAGCAGCGTAGAGACTAGCGGGAGGAATGAGCAGTTCTTC. It is translated as CASSVETSGRNEQFF.

The gene calls are TRBV28 and TRBJ2-7, with a possible D match to TRBD2 (5 bases). V shed 3 bases and J shed 2 bases, with 11 bases lying between them. The CDR3 consists of 14 residues. Per the germline V gene, CDR1 is MDHEN and CDR2 is SYDVKM. CDR3 coding DNA: TGTGCCAGCAGTTTTTCTAGCCCCGCCTACGAGCAGTACTTC. Translation: CASSFSSPAYEQYF.

The chain links TRBV7-6 to TRBJ2-5; 10 bases line up with TRBD1. The ends lost 7 bases at V and 5 bases at J; junction bases unmatched: 13. The CDR3 extends over 16 amino acids. Germline V CDR1 and CDR2: SGHVS, FNYEAQ. The CDR3 DNA reads TGTGCCAGCAACAAAGGGGGGACAGGGGTTGTCGAGACCCAGTACTTC. This translates into CASNKGGTGVVETQYF.